The clone carrying this TCR beta chain was seen only a few times. The sample belongs to a study of metastatic and nonmetastatic thyroid tumors. Study in general: Repertoire comparisons spanned blood and tumor or nodule tissue from malignant and benign thyroid patients.

The CDR3 extends over 13 amino acids. V was clipped by 4 bases and J by 5 bases; unmatched bases: 2. The germline V gene has CDR1 SNHLY and CDR2 FYNNEI. Per the original methods: Construction of a distant-metastasis classifier for papillary thyroid cancer relied on CDR3 differences across clinicopathological groups. MiXCR reprocessed the PCR reads for TCRdb. It is TCRdb's table, rather than the study itself, that gives the V and J calls and clone size. The sample holds 18,000 or so clones, under 30% seen once. Thyroid surgery was performed in patients who had received no treatment beforehand. This clonotype was obtained from a female donor with papillary thyroid cancer or a benign thyroid nodule (not recorded which). Some clones in this sample may be carry-over from other donors' samples. J is TRBJ2-5 and V is TRBV2, with 9 nucleotides matching TRBD2. Sample: tumor tissue. CDR3 DNA sequence: TGTGCCAGCAGTGCTAGCGGGACGGAGACCCAGTACTTC. Protein: CASSASGTETQYF.